This note documents a single TCR beta chain sequence. Its antigen is unidentified. The sample belongs to a study of T cell responses to AZD1222 COVID-19 vaccine. General study findings and limits: There were mostly white British donors and more females than males, and clonal diversity was possibly underestimated. Spike-spanning, vaccine-associated CD4 TCRs were dominant at 160-218 and 743-854. At baseline, just five to seven AZD1222 recipients tested seropositive.

Some clones are missing from TCRdb's copy, which holds only in-frame ones; the method was immunoSEQ multiplex PCR. Of 90,000 to 150,000 clones in the sample, 75% to 90% are singletons; the top ten hold 2.4%. Germline V gives CDR1 MDHEN, CDR2 SYDVKM. The CDR3 runs 14 residues. V was shortened by 5 bases and J by 4 bases, with 14 bases between the two germline ends. The chain joins TRBV28 to TRBJ1-1, with D uncertain. The sample in question was peripheral blood, obtained on day 0 of AZD1222 vaccination. The receptor's source is an adult in good health. The CDR3 is CASSLTFVGTEAFF. CDR3 DNA sequence: TGTGCCAGCAGTCTAACCTTTGTCGGCACTGAAGCTTTCTTT.